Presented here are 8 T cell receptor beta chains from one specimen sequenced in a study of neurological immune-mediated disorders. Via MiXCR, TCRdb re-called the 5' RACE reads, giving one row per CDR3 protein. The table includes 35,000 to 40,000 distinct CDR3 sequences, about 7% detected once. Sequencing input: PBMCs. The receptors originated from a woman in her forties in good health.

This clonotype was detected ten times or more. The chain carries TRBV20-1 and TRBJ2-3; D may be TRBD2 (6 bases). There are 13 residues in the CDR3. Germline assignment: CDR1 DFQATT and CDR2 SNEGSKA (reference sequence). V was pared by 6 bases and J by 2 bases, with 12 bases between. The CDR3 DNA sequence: TGCAGTGCGGGTCGGGAGTTCACAGATACGCAGTATTTT. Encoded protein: CSAGREFTDTQYF.

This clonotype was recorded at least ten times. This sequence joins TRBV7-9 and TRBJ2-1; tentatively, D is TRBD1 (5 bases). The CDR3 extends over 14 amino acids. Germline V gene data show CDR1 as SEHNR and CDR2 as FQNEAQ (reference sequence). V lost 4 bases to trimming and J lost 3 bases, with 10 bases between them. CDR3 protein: CASSYQRGYNEQFF. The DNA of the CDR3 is TGTGCCAGCAGCTATCAAAGGGGCTACAATGAGCAGTTCTTC.

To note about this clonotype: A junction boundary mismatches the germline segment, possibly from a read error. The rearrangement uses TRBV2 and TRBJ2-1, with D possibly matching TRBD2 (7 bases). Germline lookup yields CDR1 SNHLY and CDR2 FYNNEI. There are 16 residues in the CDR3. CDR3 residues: CVSRGGDWPTYNEQFF. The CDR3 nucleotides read TGCGTCAGCAGGGGAGGGGACTGGCCAACCTACAATGAGCAGTTCTTC.

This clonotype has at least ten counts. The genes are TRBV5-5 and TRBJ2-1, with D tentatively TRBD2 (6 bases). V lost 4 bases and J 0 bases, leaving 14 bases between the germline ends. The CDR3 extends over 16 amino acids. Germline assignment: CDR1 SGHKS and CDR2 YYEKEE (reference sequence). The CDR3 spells CASSGPGRSSYNEQFF. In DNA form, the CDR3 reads TGTGCCAGCAGCGGACCAGGGAGGAGCTCCTACAATGAGCAGTTCTTC.

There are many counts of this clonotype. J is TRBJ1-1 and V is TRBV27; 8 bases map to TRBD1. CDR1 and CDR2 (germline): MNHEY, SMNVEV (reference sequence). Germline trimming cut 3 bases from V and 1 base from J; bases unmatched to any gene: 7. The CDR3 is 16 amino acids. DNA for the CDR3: TGTGCCAGCAGTTTCCAAATGGGGACAGGGAACACTGAAGCTTTCTTT. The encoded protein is CASSFQMGTGNTEAFF.

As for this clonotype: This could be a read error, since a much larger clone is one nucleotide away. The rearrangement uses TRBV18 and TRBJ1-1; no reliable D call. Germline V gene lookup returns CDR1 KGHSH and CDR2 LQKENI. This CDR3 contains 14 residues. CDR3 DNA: TGTGTCAGCTCCTACAAACGTTCACGCACTGAAGCTTTCTTT. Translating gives CVSSYKRSRTEAFF.

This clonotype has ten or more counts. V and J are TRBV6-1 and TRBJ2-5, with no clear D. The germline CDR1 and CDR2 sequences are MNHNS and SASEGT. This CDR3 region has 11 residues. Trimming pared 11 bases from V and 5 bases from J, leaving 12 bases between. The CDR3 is CAGSESETQYF. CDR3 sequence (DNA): TGTGCCGGCTCCGAATCGGAGACCCAGTACTTC.

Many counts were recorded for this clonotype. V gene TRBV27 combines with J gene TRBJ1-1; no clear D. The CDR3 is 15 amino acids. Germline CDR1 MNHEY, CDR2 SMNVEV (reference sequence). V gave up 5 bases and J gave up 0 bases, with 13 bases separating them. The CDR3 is CASSPFTDVNTEAFF. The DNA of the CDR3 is TGTGCCAGCAGTCCTTTCACCGATGTGAACACTGAAGCTTTCTTT.